The 25 T cell receptor beta chains reported below all come from one sample, sequenced in a study of CD8+ T cells in alopecia areata. Following RNA extraction, reverse transcription yielded cDNA that acted as the sequencing template. TCRdb keeps only in-frame clones here, not all; method: immunoSEQ multiplex PCR. The sample holds roughly 180,000 clones, roughly 53% seen once. This sample's treatment: oral pan-JAK inhibitor, 5-10 mg twice daily. The source was CD8+ T cells sorted from blood, collected at week 24, from a patient treated with tofacitinib. The receptors originated from a human donor with alopecia areata.

This clone was seen once. The CDR3 DNA follows: TGCGCCAGCAGCCAGACGTCGATCGCTAACTATGGCTACACCTTC. It encodes CASSQTSIANYGYTF. The chain has TRBV4-1 and TRBJ1-2, with no clear D. The CDR3 covers 15 residues. The V and J ends lost 3 bases and 0 bases respectively, with 11 bases between them. Germline values: CDR1 MGHRA, CDR2 YSYEKL.

This chain links TRBV29-1 with TRBJ2-5; 7 bases agree with TRBD2. J was trimmed by 4 bases and V by 7 bases; bases with no gene match: 0. This CDR3 spans 10 amino acids. The germline gives CDR1 SQVTM, CDR2 ANQGSEA. The CDR3 DNA follows: TGCAGCGGCGGGGGAGAGACCCAGTACTTC. Translated: CSGGGETQYF.

The gene calls are TRBV27 and TRBJ2-2, with D perhaps matching TRBD1 (5 bases). The CDR3 sequence is 14 residues long. V was clipped by 4 bases and J by 6 bases, with 12 bases between them. Per the germline V gene, CDR1 is MNHEY and CDR2 is SMNVEV (reference sequence). CDR3 amino acids: CASSSVGASGELFF. In DNA form, the CDR3 reads TGTGCCAGCAGTTCCGTAGGGGCGTCCGGGGAGCTGTTTTTT.

The sample holds one count of this clone. V is TRBV28 and J is TRBJ1-2; D is unclear. The V gene lost 1 base and the J gene lost 6 bases, with 9 bases spanning the gap. The germline V gene encodes CDR1 MDHEN and CDR2 SYDVKM. The CDR3 is made up of 13 amino acids. The CDR3 is CASSLSGSNGYTF. CDR3 nucleotides: TGTGCCAGCAGTTTATCTGGGTCCAATGGCTACACCTTC.

In the case of this clone: This CDR3 is also generated by other DNA sequences in the sample. The chain joins TRBV11-2 to TRBJ2-3; D is possibly TRBD2 (5 bases). This CDR3 is built from 13 residues. Trimming pared 0 bases from V and 4 bases from J, leaving 5 bases between. CDR1 is SGHAT and CDR2 is FQNNGV in the germline V gene. In nucleotides, the CDR3 is TGTGCCAGCAGCTTAGAACTAGCAGATACGCAGTATTTT. Its protein product is CASSLELADTQYF.

The CDR3 here is CASSRRTQHEQYF. The CDR3 coding sequence is TGTGCCAGCAGTCGTCGGACACAACACGAGCAGTACTTC. The genes are TRBV6-5 and TRBJ2-7; the D gene is possibly TRBD1 (5 bases). Trimming removed 5 bases at V and 5 bases at J, with 13 bases between. Per germline, CDR1 MNHEY and CDR2 SVGAGI. This CDR3 contains 13 residues.

The V gene is TRBV5-1, the J gene TRBJ1-2, with D possibly TRBD1 on 6 matching bases. The germline V gene has CDR1 SGHRS and CDR2 YFSETQ. V was pared by 5 bases and J by 4 bases, with 12 bases between. This CDR3 comprises 13 residues. The CDR3 nucleotides are TGCGCCAGCAGGCTACAGGGAAGCTATGGCTACACCTTC. Its protein product is CASRLQGSYGYTF.

This chain connects TRBV11-2 to TRBJ1-1; the match to TRBD1 covers 7 bases. The germline V gene encodes CDR1 SGHAT and CDR2 FQNNGV. Germline trimming cut 3 bases from V and 4 bases from J; bases unmatched to any gene: 8. CDR3 length: 15 amino acids. CDR3 sequence reads: CASSFMTGKSTEAFF. The DNA of the CDR3 is TGTGCCAGCAGCTTCATGACAGGGAAGAGCACTGAAGCTTTCTTT.

The genes are TRBV12-5 and TRBJ2-6; no clear D. With 1 base removed from V and 0 bases from J, the gap between germline ends came to 4 bases. The CDR3 has 15 amino acids. Germline V gives CDR1 LGHNT, CDR2 FRNRAP. CDR3 region: CASGLDGSGANVLTF. CDR3 coding DNA: TGTGCTAGTGGTTTGGATGGCTCTGGGGCCAACGTCCTGACTTTC.

The chain employs TRBV14 and TRBJ2-5; tentative D call: TRBD1 (5 bases). Germline V lookup: CDR1 SGHDN, CDR2 FVKESK. Deletions cut 4 bases from V and 3 bases from J, with 12 bases between. CDR3 length: 14 amino acids. The CDR3 region has the DNA TGTGCCAGCAGCCTCACGGACAATGAAGAGACCCAGTACTTC. It encodes CASSLTDNEETQYF. The complete variable domain, with remaining parts taken from reference TRBV14 and TRBJ2-5, reads EAGVTQFPSHSVIEKGQTVTLRCDPISGHDNLYWYRRVMGKEIKFLLHFVKESKQDESGMPNNRFLAERTGGTYSTLKVQPAELEDSGVYFCASSLTDNEETQYFGPGTRLLVL.

The chain joins TRBV30 to TRBJ1-1; no firm D call. CDR1 is GTSNPN and CDR2 is SVGIG in the germline V gene (reference sequence). This CDR3 region has 12 residues. V dropped 6 bases and J dropped 1 base, with 9 bases sitting between them. CDR3 sequence reads: CACWTGNTEAFF. As DNA, the CDR3 is TGTGCCTGTTGGACGGGGAACACTGAAGCTTTCTTT. Full variable domain (missing parts from reference TRBV30 and TRBJ1-1): SQTIHQWPATLVQPVGSPLSLECTVEGTSNPNLYWYRQAAGRGLQLLFYSVGIGQISSEVPQNLSASRPQDRQFILSSKKLLLSDSGFYLCACWTGNTEAFFGQGTRLTVV.

The chain employs TRBV5-1 and TRBJ1-1; a weak D match, TRBD1 (6 bases). The CDR3 covers 14 residues. V lost 1 base and J lost 1, with 8 bases in between. CDR1 is SGHRS, CDR2 YFSETQ, per germline. CDR3: CASSLQGTNTEAFF. The CDR3 coding sequence is TGCGCCAGCAGCTTGCAGGGGACGAACACTGAAGCTTTCTTT.

This clone was seen more than once but under ten times. The V and J genes are TRBV6-5 and TRBJ1-4; TRBD1 is a possible D gene (5 bases). There are 16 residues in the CDR3. In germline, CDR1 is MNHEY, CDR2 SVGAGI. Trimming left V 0 bases short and J 5 bases short, with 13 bases between. This CDR3 reads CASSYSTGRENEKLFF. The CDR3 bases are TGTGCCAGCAGTTACTCCACAGGCCGGGAGAATGAAAAACTGTTTTTT.

The J gene is TRBJ1-2, the V gene TRBV2; TRBD1 matches 7 bases. CDR1 is SNHLY, CDR2 FYNNEI, per germline. The length of the CDR3 is 15 residues. Trimming at V came to 0 bases and at J to 7 bases, leaving 8 bases not matched to a gene. The CDR3 protein is CASSEAISDRTGYTF. The CDR3 DNA sequence: TGTGCCAGCAGTGAAGCGATTTCGGACAGGACTGGCTACACCTTC.

This chain connects TRBV30 to TRBJ1-2, with D unclear. The CDR3 sequence is 13 residues long. CDR1 and CDR2 from the germline V gene are GTSNPN and SVGIG (reference sequence). Trimming cost V 0 bases and J 8 bases, with 13 bases left between them. Here the CDR3 reads CAWSVSVLQGYTF. In DNA form, the CDR3 reads TGTGCCTGGAGTGTAAGCGTCTTGCAAGGCTACACCTTC.

This clone has a handful of counts. This chain uses TRBV5-5 with TRBJ2-3; TRBD1 is a possible D gene (6 bases). The ends were cut back, 2 bases at V and 2 bases at J, with 12 bases in the middle. The germline V gene has CDR1 SGHKS and CDR2 YYEKEE (reference sequence). The CDR3 loop spans 15 amino acids. The CDR3 sequence is CASSFRQDNTDTQYF. The CDR3 DNA is TGTGCCAGCAGCTTTCGACAGGATAACACAGATACGCAGTATTTT.

The rearrangement joins TRBV9 to TRBJ1-2; TRBD1 matches 9 bases. The CDR3 consists of 17 residues. Trimming removed 0 bases from V and 5 bases from J; junction bases left unmatched: 11. CDR1 and CDR2 from the germline V gene are SGDLS and YYNGEE. The CDR3 protein is CASSVDQDRGLKYGYTF. Written as DNA, the CDR3 is TGTGCCAGCAGCGTAGATCAGGACAGGGGTCTAAAGTATGGCTACACCTTC. The whole variable domain, remainder taken from reference TRBV9 and TRBJ1-2, is DSGVTQTPKHLITATGQRVTLRCSPRSGDLSVYWYQQSLDQGLQFLIQYYNGEERAKGNILERFSAQQFPDLHSELNLSSLELGDSALYFCASSVDQDRGLKYGYTFGSGTRLTVV.

The chain joins TRBV30 to TRBJ2-3, with 9 bases lining up with TRBD1. V dropped 0 bases and J dropped 6; count of bases not matched to a gene: 7. Germline-derived CDR1 and CDR2 are GTSNPN and SVGIG (reference sequence). CDR3 size: 15 residues. CDR3 in amino acids: CAWSVDRGSYDTQYF. The CDR3 DNA reads as TGTGCCTGGAGTGTAGACAGGGGGTCCTATGATACGCAGTATTTT.

This clone has more than one count but fewer than ten. The gene calls are TRBV29-1 and TRBJ2-7; 9 bases are shared with TRBD1. The CDR3 consists of 13 residues. The germline V gene has CDR1 SQVTM and CDR2 ANQGSEA. The J segment lost 3 bases and the V segment lost 5 bases, leaving 5 bases of the junction unmatched. CDR3 region: CSVWTGERYEQYF. The CDR3 nucleotides read TGCAGCGTTTGGACAGGGGAACGCTACGAGCAGTACTTC.

A few counts support this clone. The chain joins TRBV28 to TRBJ1-2, with TRBD1 identical over 8 bases. The CDR3 spans 14 residues. The V gene end was trimmed by 2 bases and the J gene end by 4 bases; junction bases not matched to a gene: 3. Germline V gene sequence: CDR1 MDHEN, CDR2 SYDVKM. CDR3 region: CASSLGTGPYGYTF. The CDR3 region has the DNA TGTGCCAGCAGTTTAGGGACAGGCCCCTATGGCTACACCTTC.

The table lists this clone with a count of one. This chain joins TRBV4-1 and TRBJ2-7, with D unresolved. V lost 2 bases to trimming and J lost 5 bases, with 10 bases between them. The CDR3 runs 13 residues. Germline CDR1 is MGHRA and CDR2 is YSYEKL. CDR3 sequence reads: CASSQNAADEQYF. The CDR3 coding sequence is TGCGCCAGCAGCCAAAACGCGGCGGACGAGCAGTACTTC.

The chain uses TRBV5-1 and TRBJ2-1; D is possibly TRBD2 (5 bases). CDR1 is SGHRS and CDR2 is YFSETQ in the germline V gene. Trimming took off 2 bases at V and 5 bases at J, with 5 bases between the two ends. The CDR3 covers 12 residues. The CDR3: CASSFGDNEQFF. The CDR3 DNA follows: TGCGCCAGCAGCTTCGGGGACAATGAGCAGTTCTTC.

This clone has only one observation. This chain joins TRBV27 and TRBJ1-2; 7 nucleotides match TRBD1. V gave up 5 bases and J gave up 8 bases; unmatched junction bases: 17. The CDR3 has 16 residues. Germline lookup yields CDR1 MNHEY and CDR2 SMNVEV (reference sequence). CDR3 sequence (DNA): TGTGCCAGCAGTCCGAAATCTGGGAGGGGGCTGTACGGCTACACCTTC. Translating gives CASSPKSGRGLYGYTF.

CDR3 DNA: TGTGCCACTAGGGGGTCGCGGGAAATGAACACTGAAGCTTTCTTT. Translated: CATRGSREMNTEAFF. The genes are TRBV2 and TRBJ1-1; D perhaps matches TRBD1 (6 bases). The V gene's germline CDR1 is SNHLY and CDR2 FYNNEI. The CDR3 runs 15 residues. The V and J ends lost 10 bases and 0 bases respectively, with 18 bases between them.

The chain combines TRBV10-1 with TRBJ2-1, with 8 bases matching TRBD2. The CDR3 length is 16 residues. The germline V gene encodes CDR1 WNHNN and CDR2 SYGVQD (reference sequence). The ends lost 4 bases at V and 8 bases at J; junction bases unmatched: 13. CDR3 protein: CASSGAGTSGIDEQFF. CDR3 DNA sequence: TGCGCCAGCAGTGGGGCCGGGACTAGTGGGATCGATGAGCAGTTCTTC.